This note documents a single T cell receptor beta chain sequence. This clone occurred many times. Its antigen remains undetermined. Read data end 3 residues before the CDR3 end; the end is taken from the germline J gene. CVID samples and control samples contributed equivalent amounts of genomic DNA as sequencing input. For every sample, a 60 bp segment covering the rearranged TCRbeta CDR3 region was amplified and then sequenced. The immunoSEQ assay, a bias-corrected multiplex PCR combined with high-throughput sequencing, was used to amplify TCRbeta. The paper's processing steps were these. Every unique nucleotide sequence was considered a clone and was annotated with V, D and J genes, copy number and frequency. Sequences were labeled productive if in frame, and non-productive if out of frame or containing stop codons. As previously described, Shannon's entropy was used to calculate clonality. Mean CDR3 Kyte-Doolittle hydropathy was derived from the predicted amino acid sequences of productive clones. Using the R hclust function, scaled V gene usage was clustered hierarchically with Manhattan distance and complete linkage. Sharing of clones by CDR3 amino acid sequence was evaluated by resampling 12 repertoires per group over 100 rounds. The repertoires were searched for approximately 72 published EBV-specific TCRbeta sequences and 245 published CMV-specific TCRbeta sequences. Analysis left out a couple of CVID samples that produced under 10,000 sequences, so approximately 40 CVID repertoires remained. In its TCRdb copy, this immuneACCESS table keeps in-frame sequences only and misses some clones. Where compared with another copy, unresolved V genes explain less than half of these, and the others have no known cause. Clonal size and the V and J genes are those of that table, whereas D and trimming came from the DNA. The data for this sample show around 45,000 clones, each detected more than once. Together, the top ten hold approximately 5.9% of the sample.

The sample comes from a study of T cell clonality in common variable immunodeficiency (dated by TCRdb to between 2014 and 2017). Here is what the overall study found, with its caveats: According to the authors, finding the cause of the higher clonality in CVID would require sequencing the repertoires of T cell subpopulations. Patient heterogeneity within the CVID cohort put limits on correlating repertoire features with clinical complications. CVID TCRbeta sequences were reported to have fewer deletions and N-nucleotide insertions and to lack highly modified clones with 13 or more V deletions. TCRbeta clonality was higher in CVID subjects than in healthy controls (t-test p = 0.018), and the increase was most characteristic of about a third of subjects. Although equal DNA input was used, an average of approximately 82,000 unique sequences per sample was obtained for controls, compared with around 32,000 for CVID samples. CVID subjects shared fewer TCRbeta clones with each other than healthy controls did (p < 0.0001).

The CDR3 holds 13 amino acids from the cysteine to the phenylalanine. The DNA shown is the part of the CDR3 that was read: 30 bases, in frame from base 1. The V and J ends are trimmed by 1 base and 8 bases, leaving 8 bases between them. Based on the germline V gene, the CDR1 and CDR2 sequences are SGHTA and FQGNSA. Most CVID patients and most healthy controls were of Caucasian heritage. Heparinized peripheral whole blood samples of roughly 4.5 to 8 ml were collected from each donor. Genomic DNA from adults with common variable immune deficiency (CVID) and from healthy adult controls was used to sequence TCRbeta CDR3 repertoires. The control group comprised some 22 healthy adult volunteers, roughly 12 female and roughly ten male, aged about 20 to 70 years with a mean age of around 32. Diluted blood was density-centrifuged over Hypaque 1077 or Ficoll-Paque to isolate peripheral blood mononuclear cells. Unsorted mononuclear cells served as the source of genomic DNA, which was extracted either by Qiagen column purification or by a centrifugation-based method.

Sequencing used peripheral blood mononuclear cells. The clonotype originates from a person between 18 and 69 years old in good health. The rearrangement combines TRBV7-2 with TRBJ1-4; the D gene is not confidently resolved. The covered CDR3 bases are TGTGCCAGCAGCTTAGGCGCGGCCGAAAAA. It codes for CASSLGAAEK. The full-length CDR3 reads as CASSLGAAEKLFF.